These T cell receptor beta chains were read from a single sample in a study of vaccination effects on CD4 cells after COVID-19. TCRdb's copy holds only in-frame clones and misses some; the assay was immunoSEQ multiplex PCR. The sample shows about 45,000 clones, about 68% of them seen only once. These TCRs' antigens remain unknown. This specimen was CD4+ T cells from PBMCs cultured with a peptide pool, taken before COVID-19 vaccination. The receptors here all came from a human donor who had a prior SARS-CoV-2 infection. Each CDR3 is given with its conserved first and last residue. A D gene is named only where the DNA matches it firmly. A row's size may be missing; if present it is once, few, many or a size class.

V gene: TRBV7-9
J gene: TRBJ1-1
clone size: -
D gene: -
CDR3 DNA: TGTGCCAGCAGCTTGGGACTGACAAATCGCGAAGCTTTCTTT
CDR3 protein: CASSLGLTNREAFF

V gene: TRBV5-4
J gene: TRBJ2-3
clone size: -
D gene: -
CDR3 DNA: TGTGCCAGCAGCCAGGAGATCGGGACAGATACGCAGTATTTT
CDR3 protein: CASSQEIGTDTQYF

V gene: TRBV29-1
J gene: TRBJ2-1
clone size: many
D gene: TRBD1
CDR3 DNA: TGCAGCGTTGAAGGGGGACAGCCCTACAATGAGCAGTTCTTC
CDR3 protein: CSVEGGQPYNEQFF

V gene: TRBV11-3
J gene: TRBJ2-7
clone size: few
D gene: -
CDR3 DNA: TGTGCCAGCAGCTCGGGACGAATCCCAACCTACGAGCAGTACTTC
CDR3 protein: CASSSGRIPTYEQYF

V gene: TRBV7-6
J gene: TRBJ1-1
clone size: -
D gene: -
CDR3 DNA: TGTGCCAGCAGCTTAGACTTGGGGGCAGACACTGAAGCTTTCTTT
CDR3 protein: CASSLDLGADTEAFF

V gene: TRBV15
J gene: TRBJ2-3
clone size: -
D gene: TRBD2
CDR3 DNA: TGTGCCACCAGCAGACCATCCTATGGCGGGAGCGCAGATACGCAGTATTTT
CDR3 protein: CATSRPSYGGSADTQYF

V gene: TRBV5-1
J gene: TRBJ2-3
clone size: -
D gene: -
CDR3 DNA: TGCGCCAGCAACCCGAGTCCGGGCCCAGATACGCAGTATTTT
CDR3 protein: CASNPSPGPDTQYF

V gene: TRBV19
J gene: TRBJ2-6
clone size: -
D gene: -
CDR3 DNA: TGTGCCACGGGGGACTCGAAAAACTCTGGGGCCAACGTCCTGACTTTC
CDR3 protein: CATGDSKNSGANVLTF

V gene: TRBV19
J gene: TRBJ1-2
clone size: once
D gene: TRBD1
CDR3 DNA: TGTGCCAGTAGTACCCTAACAGGGGGCCGGAACTATGGCTACACCTTC
CDR3 protein: CASSTLTGGRNYGYTF

V gene: TRBV18
J gene: TRBJ2-5
clone size: once
D gene: -
CDR3 DNA: TGTGCCAGCTCACCACCATCTACTAGGACCCAGTACTTC
CDR3 protein: CASSPPSTRTQYF

V gene: TRBV20-1
J gene: TRBJ1-2
clone size: -
D gene: -
CDR3 DNA: TGCAGTGCTAGAGGTCTCACTGGCTACACCTTC
CDR3 protein: CSARGLTGYTF

V gene: TRBV2
J gene: TRBJ1-1
clone size: few
D gene: -
CDR3 DNA: TGTGCCAGCAGGGCAGGGAACATGAACACTGAAGCTTTCTTT
CDR3 protein: CASRAGNMNTEAFF

V gene: TRBV7-2
J gene: TRBJ2-7
clone size: -
D gene: TRBD1
CDR3 DNA: TGTGCCAGCAGCCTGGGGGGACAGGGCTACGAGCAGTACTTC
CDR3 protein: CASSLGGQGYEQYF

V gene: TRBV30
J gene: TRBJ1-3
clone size: -
D gene: -
CDR3 DNA: TGTGCCTGGAGTCTTGAGCGCTCTGGAAACACCATATATTTT
CDR3 protein: CAWSLERSGNTIYF

V gene: TRBV25-1
J gene: TRBJ2-5
clone size: -
D gene: -
CDR3 DNA: TGTGCCAGCGGGGGTTTGGGGGGACAAGAGACCCAGTACTTC
CDR3 protein: CASGGLGGQETQYF

V gene: TRBV11-2
J gene: TRBJ2-5
clone size: -
D gene: -
CDR3 DNA: TGTGCCAGCAGCCGCCTTGAAGGCCTCTCCCAGTACTTC
CDR3 protein: CASSRLEGLSQYF

V gene: TRBV30
J gene: TRBJ1-4
clone size: -
D gene: TRBD1
CDR3 DNA: TGTGCCTGGAATACAGGGGTTAATGAAAAACTGTTTTTT
CDR3 protein: CAWNTGVNEKLFF

V gene: TRBV4-3
J gene: TRBJ1-1
clone size: -
D gene: -
CDR3 DNA: TGCGCCAGCAGCCCATTTCCAGACCAGAACACTGAAGCTTTCTTT
CDR3 protein: CASSPFPDQNTEAFF

V gene: TRBV7-2
J gene: TRBJ1-5
clone size: -
D gene: -
CDR3 DNA: TGTGCCAGCAGCTATTCATCGGGAGCCAATCAGCCCCAGCATTTT
CDR3 protein: CASSYSSGANQPQHF

V gene: TRBV19
J gene: TRBJ2-7
clone size: -
D gene: -
CDR3 DNA: TGTGCCAGTAGTAGACAGAGCAAAGACTACGAGCAGTACTTC
CDR3 protein: CASSRQSKDYEQYF

V gene: TRBV21-1
J gene: TRBJ1-6
clone size: once
D gene: -
CDR3 DNA: TGTGCCAGCAGCACCACGCGGCAGTCCTATAATTCACCCCTCCACTTT
CDR3 protein: CASSTTRQSYNSPLHF

V gene: TRBV7-2
J gene: TRBJ2-2
clone size: -
D gene: -
CDR3 DNA: TGTGCCAGCAGCTTAGTCCGAGGCGGGGAGCTGTTTTTT
CDR3 protein: CASSLVRGGELFF

V gene: TRBV7-9
J gene: TRBJ1-5
clone size: -
D gene: -
CDR3 DNA: TGTGCCAGCAGCTTCAACAGTCCTAATCAGCCCCAGCATTTT
CDR3 protein: CASSFNSPNQPQHF

V gene: TRBV2
J gene: TRBJ1-6
clone size: -
D gene: -
CDR3 DNA: TGTGCCAGCGCCGAGCTCCAGCCCCTCCACTTT
CDR3 protein: CASAELQPLHF

V gene: TRBV25-1
J gene: TRBJ2-5
clone size: -
D gene: -
CDR3 DNA: TGTGCCAGCAGTGACGTGTGGGGATCAGAGACCCAGTACTTC
CDR3 protein: CASSDVWGSETQYF

V gene: TRBV7-3
J gene: TRBJ2-1
clone size: few
D gene: TRBD2
CDR3 DNA: TGTGCCAGCAGCACCAGGACTAGCGGGAGCGAGGTTGAGCAGTTCTTC
CDR3 protein: CASSTRTSGSEVEQFF

V gene: TRBV19
J gene: TRBJ1-4
clone size: -
D gene: -
CDR3 DNA: TGTGCCAGTAGTCCGCAATCTCTTGCAACTAATGAAAAACTGTTTTTT
CDR3 protein: CASSPQSLATNEKLFF

V gene: TRBV5-1
J gene: TRBJ1-2
clone size: -
D gene: TRBD1
CDR3 DNA: TGCGCCAGCAGCTTTACAGGGGTGGATGGCTACACCTTC
CDR3 protein: CASSFTGVDGYTF

V gene: TRBV7-9
J gene: TRBJ1-2
clone size: -
D gene: -
CDR3 DNA: TGTGCCACCTGGGGGGCGGGAGATGTCTATGGCTACACCTTC
CDR3 protein: CATWGAGDVYGYTF

V gene: TRBV3-1/TRBV3-2
J gene: TRBJ2-7
clone size: -
D gene: -
CDR3 DNA: TGTGCCAGCAGCTCCCGGCTCGGCTACGAGCAGTACTTC
CDR3 protein: CASSSRLGYEQYF

V gene: TRBV11-3
J gene: TRBJ2-5
clone size: -
D gene: -
CDR3 DNA: TGTGCCAGCAGCTCCCAGGCAACCTCGGAGACCCAGTACTTC
CDR3 protein: CASSSQATSETQYF

V gene: TRBV15
J gene: TRBJ1-2
clone size: -
D gene: -
CDR3 DNA: TGTGCCACCAGCAGAGATAACTCAAGGTTATCTAACTATGGCTACACCTTC
CDR3 protein: CATSRDNSRLSNYGYTF

V gene: TRBV2
J gene: TRBJ1-4
clone size: -
D gene: TRBD1
CDR3 DNA: TGTGCCAGCAGGGGGGACAGTCATCATCTGGGGAAACTGTTTTTT
CDR3 protein: CASRGDSHHLGKLFF

V gene: TRBV10-1
J gene: TRBJ1-1
clone size: few
D gene: -
CDR3 DNA: TGCGCCAGCAGAAGACAGGCCACTGAAGCTTTCTTT
CDR3 protein: CASRRQATEAFF

V gene: TRBV15
J gene: TRBJ2-7
clone size: -
D gene: -
CDR3 DNA: TGTGCCACCAGCAGAGAACCTCTCGGCCCCTACGAGCAGTACTTC
CDR3 protein: CATSREPLGPYEQYF

V gene: TRBV4-2
J gene: TRBJ1-5
clone size: -
D gene: TRBD1
CDR3 DNA: TGTGCCAGCAGCCAGGCGGGACAGGGAAATCAGCCCCAGCATTTT
CDR3 protein: CASSQAGQGNQPQHF

V gene: TRBV12-3/TRBV12-4
J gene: TRBJ2-7
clone size: few
D gene: -
CDR3 DNA: TGTGCCAGCAGTCGGACGGGCGAGCAGTACTTC
CDR3 protein: CASSRTGEQYF

V gene: TRBV7-2
J gene: TRBJ2-7
clone size: -
D gene: -
CDR3 DNA: TGTGCCAGCAGCTCGACAGAATACTACGAGCAGTACTTC
CDR3 protein: CASSSTEYYEQYF

V gene: TRBV29-1
J gene: TRBJ2-1
clone size: -
D gene: -
CDR3 DNA: TGCAGCGTTTCTTGGGGGCTCGCCTACAATGAGCAGTTCTTC
CDR3 protein: CSVSWGLAYNEQFF

V gene: TRBV7-2
J gene: TRBJ2-2
clone size: -
D gene: TRBD2
CDR3 DNA: TGTGCCAGCAGCTTATTTTCGGGGGGGGGCACCGGGGAGCTGTTTTTT
CDR3 protein: CASSLFSGGGTGELFF

V gene: TRBV10-3
J gene: TRBJ1-2
clone size: once
D gene: -
CDR3 DNA: TGTGCCATCAGTGATGGCAGGGTGAATGGCTACACCTTC
CDR3 protein: CAISDGRVNGYTF

V gene: TRBV9
J gene: TRBJ2-2
clone size: -
D gene: TRBD1
CDR3 DNA: TGTGCCAGCAGCGTAGCTGGACAGGGAGGAACCGGGGAGCTGTTTTTT
CDR3 protein: CASSVAGQGGTGELFF

V gene: TRBV9
J gene: TRBJ2-4
clone size: -
D gene: -
CDR3 DNA: TGTGCCAGCAGCGTAGCTCGAGGGGATTCGGAGGGGAACATTCAGTACTTC
CDR3 protein: CASSVARGDSEGNIQYF